The source of this TCR beta chain is a study of Ad26.COV2.S vaccination and SARS-CoV-2 variants. Overall study: Intramuscular Ad26.COV2.S at 5x10^10 or 1x10^11 viral particles.

Treatment: around 19 received Ad26.COV2.S at low or high dose, single or two shots; 5 received placebo; per-sample allocation not given. Collection of the samples took place on day 63 after the first injection of vaccine or placebo. As its vector, the vaccine had Ad26, which expressed Wuhan-strain SARS-CoV-2 spike. Produced via immunoSEQ multiplex PCR; TCRdb's table is partial and in-frame only. Among about 460,000 clones listed, 80% to 90% were seen once. Comment on this clone: Its antigen remains unknown.

General observations from the study: It is possible that the TCR breadth and depth analyses underestimated the total T cell responses.

V was cut by 1 base and J by 3 bases, with 13 bases left in between. CDR1 is SGHKS and CDR2 is YYEKEE in the germline V gene (reference sequence). This CDR3 contains 15 residues. This specimen was peripheral blood, taken in a trial of Ad26.COV2.S vaccine versus placebo. The sequence was collected from a person between 18 and 59 years old who received the Ad26.COV2.S COVID-19 vaccine or a placebo. The rearrangement joins TRBV5-5 to TRBJ1-1, with no clear D. The CDR3 coding sequence is TGTGCCAGCAGCTTGTTGGAGGTCTCGTACACTGAAGCTTTCTTT. Encoded protein: CASSLLEVSYTEAFF.